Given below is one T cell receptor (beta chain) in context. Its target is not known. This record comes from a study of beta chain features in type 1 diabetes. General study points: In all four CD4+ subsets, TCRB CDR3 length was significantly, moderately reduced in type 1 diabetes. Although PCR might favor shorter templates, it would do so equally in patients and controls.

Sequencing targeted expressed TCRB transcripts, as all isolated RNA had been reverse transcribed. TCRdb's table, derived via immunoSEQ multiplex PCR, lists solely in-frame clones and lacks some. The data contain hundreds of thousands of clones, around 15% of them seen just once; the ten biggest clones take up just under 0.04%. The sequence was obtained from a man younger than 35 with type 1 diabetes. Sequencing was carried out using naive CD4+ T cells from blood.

DNA of the CDR3: TGCGCCAGCAGCTTGGATGGGACAGGGGGCACTGAAGCTTTCTTT. This gives the protein CASSLDGTGGTEAFF. The chain carries TRBV5-1 and TRBJ1-1; 11 nucleotides line up with TRBD1. Trimming cost V 0 bases and J 4 bases; bases outside gene matches: 2. The germline V gene encodes CDR1 SGHRS and CDR2 YFSETQ. CDR3 size: 15 residues.